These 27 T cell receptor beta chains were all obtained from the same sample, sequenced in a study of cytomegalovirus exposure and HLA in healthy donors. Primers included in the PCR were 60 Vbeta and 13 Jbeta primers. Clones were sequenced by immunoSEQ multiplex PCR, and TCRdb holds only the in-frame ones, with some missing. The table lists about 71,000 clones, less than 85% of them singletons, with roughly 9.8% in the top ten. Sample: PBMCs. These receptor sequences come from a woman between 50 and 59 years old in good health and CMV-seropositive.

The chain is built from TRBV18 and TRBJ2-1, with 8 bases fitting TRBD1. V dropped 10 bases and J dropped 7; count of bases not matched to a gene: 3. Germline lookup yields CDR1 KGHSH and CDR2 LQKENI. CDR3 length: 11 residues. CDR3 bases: TGTGCCACCACAGGGGGGAATGAGCAGTTCTTC. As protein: CATTGGNEQFF. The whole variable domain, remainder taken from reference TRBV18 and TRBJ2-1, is NAGVMQNPRHLVRRRGQEARLRCSPMKGHSHVYWYRQLPEEGLKFMVYLQKENIIDESGMPKERFSAEFPKEGPSILRIQQVVRGDSAAYFCATTGGNEQFFGPGTRLTVL.

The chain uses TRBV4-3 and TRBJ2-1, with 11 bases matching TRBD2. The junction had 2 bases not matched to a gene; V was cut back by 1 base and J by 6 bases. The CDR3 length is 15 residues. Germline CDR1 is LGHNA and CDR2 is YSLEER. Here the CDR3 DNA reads TGCGCCAGCAGCCAAGTAGCGGGAGGGCCCAATGAGCAGTTCTTC. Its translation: CASSQVAGGPNEQFF.

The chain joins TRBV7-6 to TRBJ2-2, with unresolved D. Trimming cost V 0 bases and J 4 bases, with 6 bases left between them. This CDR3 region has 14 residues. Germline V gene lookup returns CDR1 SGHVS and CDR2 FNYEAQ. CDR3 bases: TGTGCCAGCAGCTTAGCGAGCGCCACCGGGGAGCTGTTTTTT. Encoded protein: CASSLASATGELFF.

The CDR3 reads CASSIGGRGYPDTQYF. For the CDR3, the DNA is TGTGCCAGTAGTATCGGCGGCAGGGGTTACCCAGATACGCAGTATTTT. This rearrangement joins TRBV19 to TRBJ2-3; tentatively, D is TRBD1 (6 bases). Trimming stripped 3 bases from V and 4 bases from J, with 17 bases between. From germline, CDR1 is LNHDA and CDR2 SQIVND (reference sequence). The CDR3 spans 16 residues.

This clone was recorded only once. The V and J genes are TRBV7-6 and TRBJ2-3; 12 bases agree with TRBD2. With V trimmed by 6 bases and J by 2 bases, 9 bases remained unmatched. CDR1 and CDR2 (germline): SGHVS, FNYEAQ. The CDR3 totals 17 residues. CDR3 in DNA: TGTGCCAGCAGTACCAGGACTAGCGGGGAGACCACAGATACGCAGTATTTT. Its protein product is CASSTRTSGETTDTQYF.

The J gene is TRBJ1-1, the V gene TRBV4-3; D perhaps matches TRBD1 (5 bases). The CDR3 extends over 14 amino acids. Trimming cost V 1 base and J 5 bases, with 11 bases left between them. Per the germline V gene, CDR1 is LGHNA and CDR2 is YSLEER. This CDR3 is CASSQGSGWTEAFF. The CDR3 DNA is TGCGCCAGCAGCCAAGGTTCAGGGTGGACTGAAGCTTTCTTT.

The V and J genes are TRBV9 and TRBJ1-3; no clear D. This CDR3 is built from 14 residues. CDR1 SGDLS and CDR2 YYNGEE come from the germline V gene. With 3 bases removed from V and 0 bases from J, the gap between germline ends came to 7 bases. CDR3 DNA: TGTGCCAGCAGCGACCGGGACTCTGGAAACACCATATATTTT. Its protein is CASSDRDSGNTIYF.

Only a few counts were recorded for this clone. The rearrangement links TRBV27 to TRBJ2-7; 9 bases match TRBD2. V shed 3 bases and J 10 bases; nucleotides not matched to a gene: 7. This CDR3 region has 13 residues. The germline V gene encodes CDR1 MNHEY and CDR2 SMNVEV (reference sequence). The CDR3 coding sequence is TGTGCCAGCAGTTTTGACAGTAGCGGGAGACAGTACTTC. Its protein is CASSFDSSGRQYF.

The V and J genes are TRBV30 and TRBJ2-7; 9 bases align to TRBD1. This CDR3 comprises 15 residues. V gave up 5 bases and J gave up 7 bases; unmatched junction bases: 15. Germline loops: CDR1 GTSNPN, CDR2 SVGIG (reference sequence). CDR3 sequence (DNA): TGTGCCTGGGGTTACTCGACACAGGGGGCGCGGGAGCAGTACTTC. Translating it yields CAWGYSTQGAREQYF. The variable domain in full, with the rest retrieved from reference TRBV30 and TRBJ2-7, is SQTIHQWPATLVQPVGSPLSLECTVEGTSNPNLYWYRQAAGRGLQLLFYSVGIGQISSEVPQNLSASRPQDRQFILSSKKLLLSDSGFYLCAWGYSTQGAREQYFGPGTRLTVT.

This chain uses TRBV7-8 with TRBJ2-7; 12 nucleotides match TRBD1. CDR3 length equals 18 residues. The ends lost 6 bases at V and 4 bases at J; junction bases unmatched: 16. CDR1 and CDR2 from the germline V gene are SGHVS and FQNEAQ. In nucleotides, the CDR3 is TGTGCCAGCAGTCGACCCTTTATATCGGGACAGGGGGCGTACGAGCAGTACTTC. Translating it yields CASSRPFISGQGAYEQYF. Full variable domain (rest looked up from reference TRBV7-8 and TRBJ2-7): GAGVSQSPRYKVAKRGQDVALRCDPISGHVSLFWYQQALGQGPEFLTYFQNEAQLDKSGLPSDRFFAERPEGSVSTLKIQRTQQEDSAVYLCASSRPFISGQGAYEQYFGPGTRLTVT.

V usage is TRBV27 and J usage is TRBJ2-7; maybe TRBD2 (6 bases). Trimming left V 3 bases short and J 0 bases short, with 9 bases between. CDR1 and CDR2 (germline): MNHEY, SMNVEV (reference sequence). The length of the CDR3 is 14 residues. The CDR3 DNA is TGTGCCAGCAGTTTGACTAGTATCTCCTACGAGCAGTACTTC. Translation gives CASSLTSISYEQYF.

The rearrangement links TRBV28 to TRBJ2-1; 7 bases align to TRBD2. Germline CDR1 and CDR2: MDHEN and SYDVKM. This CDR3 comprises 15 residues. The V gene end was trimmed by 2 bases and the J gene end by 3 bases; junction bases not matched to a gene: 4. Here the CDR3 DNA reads TGTGCCAGCAGTTTAGGCGGGGGAAGCTACAATGAGCAGTTCTTC. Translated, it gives CASSLGGGSYNEQFF. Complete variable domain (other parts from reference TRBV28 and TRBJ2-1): DVKVTQSSRYLVKRTGEKVFLECVQDMDHENMFWYRQDPGLGLRLIYFSYDVKMKEKGDIPEGYSVSREKKERFSLILESASTNQTSMYLCASSLGGGSYNEQFFGPGTRLTVL.

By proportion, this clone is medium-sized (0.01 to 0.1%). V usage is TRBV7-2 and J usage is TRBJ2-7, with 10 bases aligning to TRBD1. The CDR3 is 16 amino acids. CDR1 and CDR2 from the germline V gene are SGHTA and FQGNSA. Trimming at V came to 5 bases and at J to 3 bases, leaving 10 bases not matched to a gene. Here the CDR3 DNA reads TGTGCCAGCAGCCCCCAGACAGGGGGCGGTGTCTACGAGCAGTACTTC. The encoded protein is CASSPQTGGGVYEQYF.

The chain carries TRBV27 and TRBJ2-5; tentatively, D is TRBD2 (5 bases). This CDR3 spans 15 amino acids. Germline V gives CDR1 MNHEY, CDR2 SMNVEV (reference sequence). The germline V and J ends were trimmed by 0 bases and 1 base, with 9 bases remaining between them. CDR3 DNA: TGTGCCAGCAGTTTATCGGTCGGAGGCCAAGAGACCCAGTACTTC. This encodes CASSLSVGGQETQYF.

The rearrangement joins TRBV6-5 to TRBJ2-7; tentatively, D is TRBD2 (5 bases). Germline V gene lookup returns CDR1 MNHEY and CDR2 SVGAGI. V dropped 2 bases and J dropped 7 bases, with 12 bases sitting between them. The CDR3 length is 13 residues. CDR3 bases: TGTGCCAGCAGTTACGACATAACGGGAGAGCAGTACTTC. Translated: CASSYDITGEQYF.

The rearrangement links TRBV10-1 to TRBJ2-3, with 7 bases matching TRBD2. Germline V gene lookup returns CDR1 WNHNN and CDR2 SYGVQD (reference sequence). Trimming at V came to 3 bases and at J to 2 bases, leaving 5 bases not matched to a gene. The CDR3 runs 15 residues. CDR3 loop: CASSEVGGTTDTQYF. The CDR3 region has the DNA TGCGCCAGCAGTGAAGTGGGGGGGACCACAGATACGCAGTATTTT.

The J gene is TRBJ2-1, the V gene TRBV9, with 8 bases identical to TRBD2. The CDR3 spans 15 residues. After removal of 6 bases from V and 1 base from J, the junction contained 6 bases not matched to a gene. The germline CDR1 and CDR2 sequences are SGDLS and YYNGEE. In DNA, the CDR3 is TGTGCCAGCAACCCTAGCGGGCTATCCTACAATGAGCAGTTCTTC. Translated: CASNPSGLSYNEQFF.

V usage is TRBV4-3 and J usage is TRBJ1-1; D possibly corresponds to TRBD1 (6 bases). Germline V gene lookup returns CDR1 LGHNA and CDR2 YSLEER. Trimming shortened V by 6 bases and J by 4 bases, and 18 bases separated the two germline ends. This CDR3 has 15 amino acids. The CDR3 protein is CASRLTPRGGTEAFF. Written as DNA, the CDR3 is TGCGCCAGCAGACTCACACCGAGGGGGGGCACTGAAGCTTTCTTT.

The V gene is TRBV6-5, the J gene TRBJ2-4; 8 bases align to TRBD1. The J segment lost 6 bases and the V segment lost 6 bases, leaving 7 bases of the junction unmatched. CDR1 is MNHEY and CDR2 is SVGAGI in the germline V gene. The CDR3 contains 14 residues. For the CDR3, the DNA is TGTGCCAGCAGGGTTGGACAGGGATTAAACATTCAGTACTTC. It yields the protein CASRVGQGLNIQYF.

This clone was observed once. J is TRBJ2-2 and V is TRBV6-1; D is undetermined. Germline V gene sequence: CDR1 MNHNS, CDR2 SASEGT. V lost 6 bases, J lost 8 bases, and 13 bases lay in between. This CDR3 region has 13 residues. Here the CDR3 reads CASRSSAGGELFF. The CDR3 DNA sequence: TGTGCCAGCAGGTCTAGTGCTGGTGGGGAGCTGTTTTTT.

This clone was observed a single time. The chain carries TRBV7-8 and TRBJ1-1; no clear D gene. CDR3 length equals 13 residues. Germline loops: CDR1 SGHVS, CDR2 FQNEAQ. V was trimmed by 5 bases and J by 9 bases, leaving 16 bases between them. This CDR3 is CASSRLHGGQAFF. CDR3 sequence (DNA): TGTGCCAGCAGCCGACTTCACGGAGGGCAAGCTTTCTTT.

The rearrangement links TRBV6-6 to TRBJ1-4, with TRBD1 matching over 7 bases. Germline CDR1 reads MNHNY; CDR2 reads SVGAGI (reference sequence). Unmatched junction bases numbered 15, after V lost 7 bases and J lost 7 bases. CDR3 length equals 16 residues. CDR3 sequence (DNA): TGTGCCAGCATCCCACAGGGGATGGGAGGTAGTGAAAAACTGTTTTTT. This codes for CASIPQGMGGSEKLFF.

The CDR3 bases are TGTGCCAGCAGCTTAGTGGGGGGGGGCACTGAAGCTTTCTTT. This translates into CASSLVGGGTEAFF. The gene calls are TRBV7-9 and TRBJ1-1; TRBD1 is a possible D gene (5 bases). This CDR3 comprises 14 residues. The V end lost 1 base, the J end lost 4 bases, and 10 bases lay between the germline ends. Germline V lookup: CDR1 SEHNR, CDR2 FQNEAQ (reference sequence).

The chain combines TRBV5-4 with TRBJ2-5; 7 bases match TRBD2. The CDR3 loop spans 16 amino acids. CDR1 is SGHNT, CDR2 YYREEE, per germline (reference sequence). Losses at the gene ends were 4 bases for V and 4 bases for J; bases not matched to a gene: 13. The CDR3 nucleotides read TGTGCCAGCAGCCACACTTTATCCGGACTAGGAGAGACCCAGTACTTC. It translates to CASSHTLSGLGETQYF.

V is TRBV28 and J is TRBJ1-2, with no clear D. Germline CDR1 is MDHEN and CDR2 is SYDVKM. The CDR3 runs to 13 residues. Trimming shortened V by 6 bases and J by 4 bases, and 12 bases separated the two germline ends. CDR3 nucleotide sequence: TGTGCCAGCAGCCGAACTGCACTCTATGGCTACACCTTC. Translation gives CASSRTALYGYTF.

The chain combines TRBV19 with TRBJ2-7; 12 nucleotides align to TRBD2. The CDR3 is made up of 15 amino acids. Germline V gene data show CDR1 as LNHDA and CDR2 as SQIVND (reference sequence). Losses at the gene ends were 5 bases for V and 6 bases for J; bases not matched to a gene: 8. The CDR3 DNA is TGTGCCAGTAGTCCTCTAGCGGGAGGGCCGATCGAGCAGTACTTC. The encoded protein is CASSPLAGGPIEQYF.

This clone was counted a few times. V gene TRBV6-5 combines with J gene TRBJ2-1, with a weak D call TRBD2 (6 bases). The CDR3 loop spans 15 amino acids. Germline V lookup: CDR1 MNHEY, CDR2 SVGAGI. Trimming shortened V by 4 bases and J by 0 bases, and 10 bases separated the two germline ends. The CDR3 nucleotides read TGTGCCAGCAGTTTACAGACTAGCTCCTACAATGAGCAGTTCTTC. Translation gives CASSLQTSSYNEQFF.